The clone carrying this TCR beta chain has ten or more counts. Antigen specificity is unknown. V gave up 5 bases and J gave up 1 base; unmatched junction bases: 3. The germline gives CDR1 SGHTA, CDR2 FQGNSA. CDR3 length equals 14 residues. The sample originates from a study of T cell repertoires in cytomegalovirus infection. At the level of the study: CMV epitopes, recently identified HLA-C-restricted and well-studied HLA-B-restricted, were used. Indications came from public TCR beta signatures; they pointed to CMV infection and to a matching HLA type.

TCRdb independently ran MiXCR on the reads; one entry per CDR3 protein. This repertoire shows some 310,000 distinct CDR3 sequences, 20% to 25% found once; its top ten account for less than 15%. Findings of the study overall: Public TCR beta family frequency separated CMV-and-HLA carriers, including in an independent cohort.

Sequences were derived from cultured PBMCs, sampled from culture after CMV antigen stimulation. This clonotype was obtained from a human donor in good health (CMV status not recorded). Some clones in this sample may be carry-over from other donors' samples. This chain links TRBV7-2 with TRBJ1-1, with 8 bases identical to TRBD1. CDR3 DNA sequence: TGTGCCAGCAGCGCAGGGGGCAGGAACACTGAAGCTTTCTTT. This gives the protein CASSAGGRNTEAFF.